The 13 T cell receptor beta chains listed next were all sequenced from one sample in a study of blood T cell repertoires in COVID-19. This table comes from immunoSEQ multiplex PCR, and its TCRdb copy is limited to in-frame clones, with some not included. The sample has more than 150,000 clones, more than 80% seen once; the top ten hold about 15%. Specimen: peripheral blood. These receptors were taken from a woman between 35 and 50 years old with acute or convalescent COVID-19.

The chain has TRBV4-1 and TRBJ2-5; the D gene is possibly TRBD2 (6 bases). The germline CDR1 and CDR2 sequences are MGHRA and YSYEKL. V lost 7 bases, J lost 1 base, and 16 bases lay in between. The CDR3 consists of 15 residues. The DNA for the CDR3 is TGCGCCAGCACGCAAAGCTTTAGCGGCCAAGAGACCCAGTACTTC. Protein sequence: CASTQSFSGQETQYF.

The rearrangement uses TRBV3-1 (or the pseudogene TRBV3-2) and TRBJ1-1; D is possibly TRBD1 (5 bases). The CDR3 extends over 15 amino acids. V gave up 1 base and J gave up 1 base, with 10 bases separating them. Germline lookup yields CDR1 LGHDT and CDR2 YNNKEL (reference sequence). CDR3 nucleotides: TGTGCCAGCAGCCAAGTTGTAGGGGAGAACACTGAAGCTTTCTTT. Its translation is CASSQVVGENTEAFF.

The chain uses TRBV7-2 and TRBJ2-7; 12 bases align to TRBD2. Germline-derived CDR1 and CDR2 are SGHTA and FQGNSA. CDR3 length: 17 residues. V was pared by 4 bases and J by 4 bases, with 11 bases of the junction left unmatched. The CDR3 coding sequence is TGTGCCAGCAGCTCGACCCCGTTGACTAGCGGGGGTTACGAGCAGTACTTC. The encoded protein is CASSSTPLTSGGYEQYF.

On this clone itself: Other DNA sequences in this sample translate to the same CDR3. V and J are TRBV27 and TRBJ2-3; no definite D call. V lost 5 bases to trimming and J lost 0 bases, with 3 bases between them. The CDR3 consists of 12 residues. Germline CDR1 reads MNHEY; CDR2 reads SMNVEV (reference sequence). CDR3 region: CASSPSTDTQYF. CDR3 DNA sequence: TGTGCCAGCAGTCCTAGCACAGATACGCAGTATTTT.

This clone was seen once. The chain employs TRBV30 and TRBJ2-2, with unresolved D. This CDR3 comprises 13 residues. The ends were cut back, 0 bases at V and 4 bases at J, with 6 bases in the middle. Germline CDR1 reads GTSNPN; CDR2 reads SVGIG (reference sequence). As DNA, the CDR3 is TGTGCCTGGAGTGTAAGCCTCACCGGGGAGCTGTTTTTT. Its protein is CAWSVSLTGELFF.

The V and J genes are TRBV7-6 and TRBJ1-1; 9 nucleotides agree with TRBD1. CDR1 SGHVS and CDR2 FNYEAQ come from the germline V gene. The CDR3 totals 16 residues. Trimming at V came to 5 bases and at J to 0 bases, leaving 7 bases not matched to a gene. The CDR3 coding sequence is TGTGCCAGCAGCCGGGGGACAGGGCGGATGAACACTGAAGCTTTCTTT. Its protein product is CASSRGTGRMNTEAFF.

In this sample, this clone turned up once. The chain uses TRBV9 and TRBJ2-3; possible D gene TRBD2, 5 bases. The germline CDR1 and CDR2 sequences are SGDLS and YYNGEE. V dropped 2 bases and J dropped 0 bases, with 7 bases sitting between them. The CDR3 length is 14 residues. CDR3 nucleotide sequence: TGTGCCAGCAGCGTTCCGGGGAGCACAGATACGCAGTATTTT. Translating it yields CASSVPGSTDTQYF. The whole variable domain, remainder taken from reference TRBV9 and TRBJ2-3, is DSGVTQTPKHLITATGQRVTLRCSPRSGDLSVYWYQQSLDQGLQFLIQYYNGEERAKGNILERFSAQQFPDLHSELNLSSLELGDSALYFCASSVPGSTDTQYFGPGTRLTVL.

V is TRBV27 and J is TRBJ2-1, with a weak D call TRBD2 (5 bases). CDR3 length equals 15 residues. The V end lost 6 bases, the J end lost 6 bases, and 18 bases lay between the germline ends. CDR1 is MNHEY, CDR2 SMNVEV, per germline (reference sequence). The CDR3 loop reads CASRTGIRRSNEQFF. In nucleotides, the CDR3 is TGTGCCAGCAGGACCGGGATCCGGAGGTCCAATGAGCAGTTCTTC.

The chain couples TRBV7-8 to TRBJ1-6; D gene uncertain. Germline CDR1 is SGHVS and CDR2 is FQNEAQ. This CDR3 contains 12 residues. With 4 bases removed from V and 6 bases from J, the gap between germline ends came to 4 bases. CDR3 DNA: TGTGCCAGCAGCTCTATTAATTCACCCCTCCACTTT. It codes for CASSSINSPLHF.

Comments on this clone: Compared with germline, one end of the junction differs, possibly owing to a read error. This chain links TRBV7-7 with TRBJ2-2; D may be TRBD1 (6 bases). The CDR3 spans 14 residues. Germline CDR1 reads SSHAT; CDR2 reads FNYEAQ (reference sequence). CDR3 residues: CASSTQQGHGELFF. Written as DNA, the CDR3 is TGTGCTAGCAGCACCCAACAGGGCCACGGGGAGCTGTTTTTT.

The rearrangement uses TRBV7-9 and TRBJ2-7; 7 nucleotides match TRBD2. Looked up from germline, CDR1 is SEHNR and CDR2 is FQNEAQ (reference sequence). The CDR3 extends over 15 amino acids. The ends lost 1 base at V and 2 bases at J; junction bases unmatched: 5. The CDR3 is CASSLGGGRAYEQYF. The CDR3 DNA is TGTGCCAGCAGCTTAGGAGGTGGGAGGGCCTACGAGCAGTACTTC.

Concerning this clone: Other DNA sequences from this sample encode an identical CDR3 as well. The CDR3 coding sequence is TGTGCCAGCTCACCTCTGCCGGGGAACACCGGGGAGCTGTTTTTT. Translated, it gives CASSPLPGNTGELFF. The chain has TRBV18 and TRBJ2-2; D unresolved. Trimming pared 3 bases from V and 1 base from J, leaving 9 bases between. Germline CDR1 reads KGHSH; CDR2 reads LQKENI. The CDR3 is 15 residues long.

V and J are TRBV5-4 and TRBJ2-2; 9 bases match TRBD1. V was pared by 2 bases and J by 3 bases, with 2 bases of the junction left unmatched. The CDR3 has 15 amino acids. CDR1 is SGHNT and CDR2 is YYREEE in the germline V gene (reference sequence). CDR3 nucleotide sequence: TGTGCCAGCAGCTTAAGGGACAGGGACACCGGGGAGCTGTTTTTT. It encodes CASSLRDRDTGELFF.